The clone carrying this T cell receptor beta chain appeared many times. The antigen is not known. This entry is derived from a study of regulatory T cells in long-lasting Graves disease. Study in general: Patients with new Graves' disease had used antithyroid drugs below 3 months. Study results and caveats: There were preferences for TRBV28, TRBJ1-2 and TRBJ2-5 in persistent disease. New patients shared roughly 980 public clonotypes, fewer than the approximately 3,000 shared by persistent patients.

Time point indicated: newly diagnosed GD, antithyroid drugs for less than 3 months. RNA isolated from PBMCs was used to make the TCR library. Through Arm-PCR of CDR3 regions and iRepertoire HTBI primers, TCR beta libraries were built. Using its own MiXCR run on the multiplex PCR reads, TCRdb lists one record per CDR3 protein. The data contain about 440,000 distinct CDR3 sequences, about 16% of them singletons. The germline gives CDR1 GTSNPN, CDR2 SVGIG (reference sequence). This CDR3 contains 15 residues. Trimming removed 5 bases at V and 0 bases at J, with 11 bases between. This same sample was also taken into another study, of T cells in Graves' hyperthyroidism and ophthalmopathy. That source notes: Blood samples included most of the expanded thyroid clonotypes exceeding 0.001.

The receptor was isolated from a woman aged 25 to 39 with Graves disease. This chain joins TRBV30 and TRBJ2-6, with D possibly being TRBD1 (6 bases). The sequences come from peripheral blood mononuclear cells (PBMCs), collected at new diagnosis, from a patient treated with antithyroid drugs. This CDR3 is CAWPGHFSGANVLTF. CDR3 nucleotide sequence: TGTGCCTGGCCGGGACACTTCTCTGGGGCCAACGTCCTGACTTTC.